The TCR beta chain under discussion was sequenced for a study of human T cells and chemical hapten exposure. General study results and limits: The study found expanded TCRs formed significantly more large CDR3 similarity clusters than controls.

TCRdb ran MiXCR on the RACE reads and lists one entry per CDR3 protein. The sample comprises around 120,000 distinct CDR3 sequences, roughly 12% of which are singletons, and 2.5% to 3% rests with the top ten. The time point is: pre-sensitization, week 0. This sample's treatment: therapeutic diphenylcyclopropenone sensitization with weekly scalp DPC. This clonotype was seen ten or more times. What it binds is not known. The sequencing used whole blood, collected in connection with sensitization to the hapten diphenylcyclopropenone (DPC). The receptor's source is a woman between 18 and 30 years old with alopecia areata. Some clones in this sample may be carry-over from other donors' samples.

This CDR3 reads CASSQTGLSNQPQHF. The CDR3 DNA sequence: TGTGCCAGCAGCCAGACAGGGTTGAGCAATCAGCCCCAGCATTTT. The chain uses TRBV7-2 and TRBJ1-5; 7 bases map to TRBD1. The CDR3 has 15 amino acids. V trimming: 5 bases; J trimming: 1 base; junction bases outside the gene matches: 5. The germline V gene encodes CDR1 SGHTA and CDR2 FQGNSA. Filled out from reference TRBV7-2 and TRBJ1-5, the complete variable domain reads GAGVSQSPSNKVTEKGKDVELRCDPISGHTALYWYRQSLGQGLEFLIYFQGNSAPDKSGLPSDRFSAERTGGSVSTLTIQRTQQEDSAVYLCASSQTGLSNQPQHFGDGTRLSIL.